Below are 22 T cell receptor beta chains sequenced from a single sample in a study of blood T cells in healthy people across ages. For the second PCR, which ran for about 7 to 11 cycles, a sample-barcoded 5' primer and a J-beta primer mix were used. One entry per CDR3 protein, called by TCRdb with MiXCR from the 5' RACE reads. In the table there are 2 million or so distinct CDR3 sequences, just under 50% of which are singletons. Sequences were obtained from blood. The receptors stem from a middle-aged woman in good health.

The genes are TRBV11-3 and TRBJ2-3; weak D call: TRBD2 (6 bases). The V end was cut by 4 bases, the J end by 8 bases, with 16 bases between. The CDR3 covers 14 residues. The germline CDR1 and CDR2 sequences are SGHNT and YENEEA. For the CDR3, the DNA is TGTGCCAGCAGCTCGAGTAGCGGTGGGGCTACGCAGTATTTT. This encodes CASSSSSGGATQYF.

V is TRBV5-1 and J is TRBJ2-5, with a possible D match to TRBD1 (6 bases). The CDR3 is made up of 13 amino acids. The V gene's germline CDR1 is SGHRS and CDR2 YFSETQ. Trimming left V 2 bases short and J 11 bases short, with 16 bases between. CDR3 coding DNA: TGCGCCAGCAGCTTAGGACAGCCATTGGAGCAGTACTTC. This codes for CASSLGQPLEQYF.

The chain joins TRBV12-3 or TRBV12-4 to TRBJ2-7, with TRBD2 matching 10 bases. The CDR3 covers 17 residues. Germline trimming cut 6 bases from V and 5 bases from J; bases unmatched to any gene: 16. The CDR3 here is CASSRHPVGLAVHEQYF. The CDR3 DNA reads TGTGCCAGCAGCCGTCACCCTGTAGGACTAGCGGTCCACGAGCAGTACTTC.

This clonotype was picked up a small number of times. This chain uses TRBV6-2 or TRBV6-3 with TRBJ2-3; D is unclear. Germline V gene lookup returns CDR1 MNHEY and CDR2 SVGEGT. Trimming took 4 bases from V and 4 from J, leaving 15 bases between them. The CDR3 runs 15 residues. CDR3 bases: TGTGCCAGCAGTTTGGTGGAATCATACCCAGATACGCAGTATTTT. Protein: CASSLVESYPDTQYF.

This clonotype was counted only a few times. The chain joins TRBV25-1 to TRBJ1-2; possible D gene TRBD1, 5 bases. Germline CDR1 MGHDK, CDR2 SYGVNS. Trimming left V 2 bases short and J 5 bases short, with 12 bases between. The CDR3 totals 14 residues. CDR3 nucleotides: TGTGCCAGCAGTGAACCTGGGACTGCTTATGGCTACACCTTC. It translates to CASSEPGTAYGYTF.

This clonotype was found once. This chain connects TRBV4-2 to TRBJ1-1; the match to TRBD1 covers 8 bases. There are 17 residues in the CDR3. Trimming at V came to 1 base and at J to 4 bases, leaving 11 bases not matched to a gene. Germline values: CDR1 LGHNA, CDR2 YNFKEQ. In DNA, the CDR3 is TGTGCCAGCAGCCAAGCCCTCCGACAGGGGCTAAGCACTGAAGCTTTCTTT. Translated, it gives CASSQALRQGLSTEAFF.

Details on this clonotype: An end of the junction does not agree with germline; a read error may underlie this. The J gene is TRBJ2-2, the V gene TRBV10-3; D ambiguous. In germline, CDR1 is ENHRY, CDR2 SYGVKD. There are 14 residues in the CDR3. In nucleotides, the CDR3 is TGTGCCATTAGTGAGTCGGTACTTCCCGGGGAGCTGTTTTTT. Amino acids: CAISESVLPGELFF.

This clonotype was seen many times. The chain links TRBV27 to TRBJ2-1; TRBD2 matches at 10 bases. This CDR3 spans 15 amino acids. The germline V gene has CDR1 MNHEY and CDR2 SMNVEV (reference sequence). Germline trimming cut 5 bases from V and 7 bases from J; bases unmatched to any gene: 8. CDR3 DNA: TGTGCCAGCAGTACATCTAGCGGGGGTAATAATGAGCAGTTCTTC. This translates into CASSTSSGGNNEQFF.

J is TRBJ2-3 and V is TRBV20-1; 9 positions match TRBD1. J was trimmed by 1 base and V by 4 bases; bases with no gene match: 3. Germline-derived CDR1 and CDR2 are DFQATT and SNEGSKA (reference sequence). This CDR3 region has 14 residues. CDR3 DNA: TGCAGTGCTAATGGGGACAGGGGCACAGATACGCAGTATTTT. Amino acid sequence: CSANGDRGTDTQYF.

The V and J genes are TRBV20-1 and TRBJ2-1; unclear D gene. The J call may not be correct, given that the DNA end is closer to TRBJ2-7. The CDR3 runs 14 residues. Germline CDR1 DFQATT, CDR2 SNEGSKA (reference sequence). For the CDR3, the DNA is TGCAGTGTTAGGCAGGTTAGCTCCTACAATGAGCAGTACTTC. Protein product: CSVRQVSSYNEQYF.

The gene calls are TRBV5-1 and TRBJ1-4; TRBD1 matches at 9 bases. This CDR3 contains 19 residues. Germline CDR1 is SGHRS and CDR2 is YFSETQ. Trimming at V came to 4 bases and at J to 4 bases, leaving 17 bases not matched to a gene. CDR3 in amino acids: CASSRGRIGTGQDNEKLFF. The CDR3 DNA follows: TGCGCCAGCAGCCGCGGCCGAATTGGGACAGGGCAAGATAATGAAAAACTGTTTTTT.

This clonotype was recorded a few times. The chain has TRBV6-1 and TRBJ2-3; tentatively, D is TRBD1 or TRBD2 (5 bases each). Trimming took 3 bases from V and 2 from J, leaving 9 bases between them. This CDR3 has 14 residues. The germline V gene has CDR1 MNHNS and CDR2 SASEGT. The CDR3 region is CASSEGVSTDTQYF. The CDR3 DNA is TGTGCCAGCAGTGAGGGGGTATCCACAGATACGCAGTATTTT.

V and J are TRBV7-3 and TRBJ1-5; D possibly corresponds to TRBD1 (6 bases). Trimming removed 5 bases from V and 7 bases from J, with 18 bases in between. Germline V gives CDR1 SGHTA, CDR2 FQGTGA. The CDR3 extends over 15 amino acids. The chain's CDR3 is CASSLGGDSGQPQHF. CDR3 DNA sequence: TGTGCCAGCAGCCTAGGGGGAGATTCTGGCCAGCCCCAGCATTTT.

The rearrangement joins TRBV7-9 to TRBJ1-1; TRBD1 might be the D (5 bases). In germline, CDR1 is SEHNR, CDR2 FQNEAQ (reference sequence). The CDR3 has 15 residues. Trimming took 5 bases from V and 3 from J, leaving 16 bases between them. The CDR3: CASSPREGQDTEAFF. CDR3 DNA: TGTGCCAGCAGCCCCCGTGAGGGGCAAGACACTGAAGCTTTCTTT. Complete variable domain (other parts from reference TRBV7-9 and TRBJ1-1): DTGVSQNPRHKITKRGQNVTFRCDPISEHNRLYWYRQTLGQGPEFLTYFQNEAQLEKSRLLSDRFSAERPKGSFSTLEIQRTEQGDSAMYLCASSPREGQDTEAFFGQGTRLTVV.

There are a few counts of this clonotype. The chain has TRBV9 and TRBJ1-2; D is unresolved. CDR3 length equals 12 residues. The germline gives CDR1 SGDLS, CDR2 YYNGEE. Trimming pared 6 bases from V and 2 bases from J, leaving 8 bases between. This CDR3 is CASNSQNYGYTF. CDR3 nucleotide sequence: TGTGCCAGCAACAGTCAGAACTATGGCTACACCTTC. Full variable domain (remainder filled in from reference TRBV9 and TRBJ1-2): DSGVTQTPKHLITATGQRVTLRCSPRSGDLSVYWYQQSLDQGLQFLIQYYNGEERAKGNILERFSAQQFPDLHSELNLSSLELGDSALYFCASNSQNYGYTFGSGTRLTVV.

This clonotype was detected a few times. CDR3: CSVNPDTQYF. CDR3 nucleotides: TGCAGCGTTAACCCAGATACGCAGTATTTT. This chain links TRBV29-1 with TRBJ2-3; D remains unclear. Per germline, CDR1 SQVTM and CDR2 ANQGSEA. This CDR3 comprises 10 residues. Trimming pared 5 bases from V and 4 bases from J, leaving 4 bases between.

The sample holds one count of this clonotype. The chain has TRBV6-1 and TRBJ1-4; 7 bases are shared with TRBD1. The CDR3 runs 14 residues. V lost 6 bases to trimming and J lost 8 bases; unmatched junction nucleotides: 9. Germline V gives CDR1 MNHNS, CDR2 SASEGT. The CDR3 DNA reads as TGTGCCAGCAGCGGGGGACAGAAGGGGGAAAAACTGTTTTTT. This codes for CASSGGQKGEKLFF.

This clonotype has only one observation. This chain uses TRBV6-6 with TRBJ2-7, with no clear D. Looked up from germline, CDR1 is MNHNY and CDR2 is SVGAGI (reference sequence). This CDR3 has 15 residues. Trimming removed 0 bases from V and 2 bases from J, with 11 bases in between. The DNA of the CDR3 is TGTGCCAGCAGTTACTCGGAAGGATTGCCCTACGAGCAGTACTTC. Amino acids: CASSYSEGLPYEQYF.

This clonotype was recorded a few times. This chain uses TRBV7-2 with TRBJ2-7; 10 bases are shared with TRBD2. The CDR3 totals 14 residues. Germline V lookup: CDR1 SGHTA, CDR2 FQGNSA. After removal of 6 bases from V and 6 bases from J, the junction contained 8 bases not matched to a gene. CDR3 DNA sequence: TGTGCCAGCAGGCGAGGGACTAGCGAGGGCGAGCAGTACTTC. Its translation: CASRRGTSEGEQYF.

This clonotype was found once. Likely a read error: the CDR3 ends without its conserved phenylalanine or tryptophan. The gene calls are TRBV28 and TRBJ2-7; D call uncertain. CDR3 length: 13 residues. Germline V gene sequence: CDR1 MDHEN, CDR2 SYDVKM. The V end was cut by 5 bases, the J end by 3 bases, with 11 bases between. CDR3 protein: CASSAPNNYEQYL. DNA of the CDR3: TGTGCCAGCAGTGCCCCGAACAACTACGAGCAGTACTTA.

This sequence joins TRBV15 and TRBJ1-5; no clear D gene. The V end was cut by 3 bases, the J end by 2 bases, with 11 bases between. The germline gives CDR1 LNHNV, CDR2 YYDKDF (reference sequence). There are 15 residues in the CDR3. The CDR3 region has the DNA TGTGCCACCAGCAGCCTGGTAGCTGGCAATCAGCCCCAGCATTTT. The encoded protein is CATSSLVAGNQPQHF.

This clonotype has only a few counts. The chain couples TRBV7-2 to TRBJ2-5; no clear D gene. This CDR3 has 14 residues. V lost 7 bases to trimming and J lost 4 bases, with 16 bases between them. Per the germline V gene, CDR1 is SGHTA and CDR2 is FQGNSA. The CDR3 nucleotides read TGTGCCAGCACCCAGTTCCGGGCTCCAGAGACCCAGTACTTC. It translates to CASTQFRAPETQYF.